The source of this T cell receptor beta chain is a study of T cells in Graves' hyperthyroidism and ophthalmopathy. Overall study results and limits: Onset of ophthalmopathy came a median roughly 6.9 months after the model predicted it.

The CDR3 regions of TCR beta were amplified from RNA transcripts. Carried out on the TCR CDR3, a first-round RT-PCR used the HTBI primer set. TCRdb used MiXCR to reprocess the multiplex PCR reads, holding one entry per CDR3 protein. The table records about 640,000 distinct CDR3 sequences, 13% to 15% of them present only once. In its sample, this clonotype was seen many times. Its target is not known. The V gene's germline CDR1 is SGHTA and CDR2 FQGTGA. The CDR3 loop spans 20 amino acids. The ends were cut back, 2 bases at V and 4 bases at J, with 27 bases in the middle. In the ophthalmopathy cohort, Clinical Activity Score was at least 3, NOSPECS grade at least 4, and duration under 3 months.

The TCR was taken from a woman in her forties or fifties with Graves' ophthalmopathy. Sample: blood. The V gene is TRBV7-3, the J gene TRBJ2-1, with D possibly matching TRBD2 (5 bases). CDR3 sequence (DNA): TGTGCCAGCAGCTTAGTAAGCGTGGCCGGTGGGAGTAACTGGTACAATGAGCAGTTCTTC. Protein: CASSLVSVAGGSNWYNEQFF.